The 15 T cell receptor beta chains below were found in one sample sequenced in a study. One entry per CDR3 protein results from TCRdb running MiXCR on the RT-PCR reads. In the table there are almost 700,000 distinct CDR3 sequences, 12% to 15% of which are singletons. The sequenced sample consisted of memory CD4+ T cells from blood. The source of these receptors is a female donor in good health, serving as a healthy control.

This clonotype was recorded at least ten times. The gene calls are TRBV12-3 or TRBV12-4 and TRBJ2-1; TRBD1 agrees at 10 bases. The CDR3 runs to 18 residues. The V and J ends lost 6 bases and 3 bases, in that order; junction bases with no gene match: 14. The DNA for the CDR3 is TGTGCCAGCAGCCAGACAGGGGGCCGATCCGCAATCTACAATGAGCAGTTCTTC. Its protein product is CASSQTGGRSAIYNEQFF.

CDR3 sequence: CASSAVASGSSGYTF. DNA of the CDR3: TGTGCCAGCAGCGCAGTTGCCTCAGGGAGTAGTGGCTACACCTTC. The chain couples TRBV9 to TRBJ1-2; D perhaps matches TRBD1 (5 bases). The CDR3 covers 15 residues. The V end was cut by 3 bases, the J end by 7 bases, with 19 bases between. Germline V gene sequence: CDR1 SGDLS, CDR2 YYNGEE.

This clonotype was detected ten times or more. This chain joins TRBV6-6 and TRBJ1-2; 9 positions agree with TRBD1. CDR1 is MNHNY and CDR2 is SVGAGI in the germline V gene (reference sequence). CDR3 length: 12 amino acids. V trimming: 8 bases; J trimming: 6 bases; junction bases outside the gene matches: 4. The CDR3 here is CASRDRADGYTF. CDR3 nucleotides: TGTGCCAGCCGGGACAGGGCGGATGGCTACACCTTC.

This clonotype was picked up many times. The rearrangement links TRBV6-5 to TRBJ1-5; D call uncertain. Trimming cost V 1 base and J 5 bases, with 6 bases left between them. Looked up from germline, CDR1 is MNHEY and CDR2 is SVGAGI. The CDR3 length is 13 residues. The CDR3 protein is CASSYLRDQPQHF. CDR3 nucleotides: TGTGCCAGCAGTTACTTAAGGGATCAGCCCCAGCATTTT.

The V and J genes are TRBV20-1 and TRBJ2-1, with TRBD1 matching 9 bases. The CDR3 length is 17 residues. Trimming took 2 bases from V and 6 from J; bases not matched to a gene: 14. CDR1 is DFQATT, CDR2 SNEGSKA, per germline (reference sequence). CDR3 DNA: TGCAGTGCTAGAACGCCCGGGACAGGGAATCGGGGCAATGAGCAGTTCTTC. This sequence encodes CSARTPGTGNRGNEQFF.

CDR3 sequence reads: CASSAGTAAYNEQFF. As DNA, the CDR3 is TGTGCCAGCAGCGCCGGGACGGCCGCCTACAATGAGCAGTTCTTC. The rearrangement links TRBV6-4 to TRBJ2-1, with D possibly called TRBD1 or TRBD2 (5 bases each). The CDR3 runs to 15 residues. V was trimmed by 6 bases and J by 2 bases, leaving 14 bases between them. The germline V gene has CDR1 MRHNA and CDR2 SNTAGT.

This clonotype has at least ten counts. CDR3 amino acids: CSARDRRLAAIRSYNEQFF. DNA for the CDR3: TGCAGTGCTAGAGATAGGCGGCTAGCGGCCATCCGCTCCTACAATGAGCAGTTCTTC. The rearrangement links TRBV20-1 to TRBJ2-1, with 7 positions matching TRBD2. Germline-derived CDR1 and CDR2 are DFQATT and SNEGSKA (reference sequence). Unmatched junction bases numbered 14, after V lost 0 bases and J lost 0 bases. The CDR3 has 19 residues.

The V gene is TRBV7-9, the J gene TRBJ1-2; 7 positions agree with TRBD1. J lost 7 bases, V lost 3 bases, and 11 bases had no gene match. This CDR3 has 15 amino acids. Per germline, CDR1 SEHNR and CDR2 FQNEAQ (reference sequence). This chain's CDR3 is CASSLGSNRGGGYTF. CDR3 in DNA: TGTGCCAGCAGCTTGGGGTCTAACAGGGGAGGTGGCTACACCTTC.

This chain uses TRBV5-1 with TRBJ2-2, with unresolved D. The CDR3 covers 15 residues. Between the trimmed V and J ends, which lost 6 bases and 6 bases, there was a span of 18 bases. Per the germline V gene, CDR1 is SGHRS and CDR2 is YFSETQ. This CDR3 reads CASTLSNRGSGELFF. Here the CDR3 DNA reads TGCGCCAGCACCCTGTCCAACAGAGGCTCCGGGGAGCTGTTTTTT.

The CDR3 region has the DNA TGTGCCAGCAGTCGGGGGACAGGCCAAGAGACCCAGTACTTC. It yields the protein CASSRGTGQETQYF. This chain links TRBV27 with TRBJ2-5, with 8 bases aligning to TRBD1. V gave up 5 bases and J gave up 1 base; unmatched junction bases: 3. There are 14 residues in the CDR3. Looked up from germline, CDR1 is MNHEY and CDR2 is SMNVEV (reference sequence).

This clonotype was observed a handful of times. This rearrangement joins TRBV28 to TRBJ2-7; D call uncertain. Germline CDR1 reads MDHEN; CDR2 reads SYDVKM. V was clipped by 7 bases and J by 5 bases, with 12 bases between them. This CDR3 region has 12 residues. The CDR3 DNA follows: TGTGCCAGCATGAGTGGTTCGCACGAGCAGTACTTC. Translating gives CASMSGSHEQYF.

This clonotype has a count of ten or more. CDR3 in DNA: TGTGCCACCAGCGGTGGGGGGGGGCAAGATCGCAATGAGCAGTTCTTC. This encodes CATSGGGGQDRNEQFF. The V gene is TRBV15, the J gene TRBJ2-1; TRBD2 might be the D (7 bases). V dropped 5 bases and J dropped 6 bases, with 20 bases sitting between them. The germline V gene encodes CDR1 LNHNV and CDR2 YYDKDF (reference sequence). The CDR3 totals 16 residues.

In the case of this clonotype: This clone may be a read error of a much larger clone one base away. The chain links TRBV12-3 or TRBV12-4 to TRBJ1-1, with D possibly matching TRBD1 (6 bases). The CDR3 length is 14 residues. V shed 3 bases and J shed 10 bases, with 18 bases lying between them. CDR3: CASSFGHRVTTAFF. CDR3 bases: TGTGCCAGCAGTTTTGGCCACAGGGTGACCACAGCTTTCTTT.

The chain couples TRBV27 to TRBJ2-7; maybe TRBD1 (5 bases). In germline, CDR1 is MNHEY, CDR2 SMNVEV (reference sequence). The V end lost 5 bases, the J end lost 3 bases, and 14 bases lay between the germline ends. The length of the CDR3 is 14 residues. The CDR3 DNA follows: TGTGCCAGCAGTAGAAAATTGCAGGGCTACGAGCAGTACTTC. It translates to CASSRKLQGYEQYF.

This clonotype showed up just a few times. This chain joins TRBV7-2 and TRBJ2-3; D remains unclear. Germline V gene sequence: CDR1 SGHTA, CDR2 FQGNSA. This CDR3 spans 14 amino acids. Trimming took off 5 bases at V and 0 bases at J, with 9 bases between the two ends. The CDR3 sequence is CASSGLTSTDTQYF. The CDR3 DNA sequence: TGTGCCAGCAGCGGGCTGACTAGCACAGATACGCAGTATTTT. Full variable domain (remainder filled in from reference TRBV7-2 and TRBJ2-3): GAGVSQSPSNKVTEKGKDVELRCDPISGHTALYWYRQSLGQGLEFLIYFQGNSAPDKSGLPSDRFSAERTGGSVSTLTIQRTQQEDSAVYLCASSGLTSTDTQYFGPGTRLTVL.